These 6 T cell receptor beta chains came from one sample sequenced in a study of breast tumors, draining lymph nodes, adjacent tissues. In TCRdb, the multiplex PCR reads were re-called with MiXCR into one record per CDR3 protein. The table lists some 230,000 distinct CDR3 sequences, under 35% of them singletons, with under 4.5% in the top ten. Breast cancer patients provided tissue from their axillary draining lymph nodes. Sequenced: axillary lymph node tissue. The receptors were gathered from a female donor with breast cancer. Some clones in this sample may be carry-over from other donors' samples.

A single count supports this clonotype. V usage is TRBV15 and J usage is TRBJ2-1; 12 positions match TRBD2. The germline V gene has CDR1 LNHNV and CDR2 YYDKDF (reference sequence). The CDR3 runs to 13 residues. The V segment lost 6 bases and the J segment 8 bases; nucleotides outside the gene matches: 2. CDR3 sequence (DNA): TGTGCCACCAGGCGGACTAGCGGGGATGAGCAGTTCTTC. Translated: CATRRTSGDEQFF.

V gene TRBV7-9 combines with J gene TRBJ2-1, with 11 bases lining up with TRBD1. The CDR3 length is 15 residues. V was pared by 4 bases and J by 12 bases, with 11 bases of the junction left unmatched. The germline V gene encodes CDR1 SEHNR and CDR2 FQNEAQ (reference sequence). The CDR3 DNA sequence: TGTGCCAGCAGCTCGGGACAGGGGGTCACAGATACGCAGTTCTTC. Amino acids: CASSSGQGVTDTQFF.

In this sample, this clonotype turned up many times. This chain joins TRBV20-1 and TRBJ1-2; D is unresolved. Trimming left V 5 bases short and J 5 bases short, with 15 bases between. The germline V gene has CDR1 DFQATT and CDR2 SNEGSKA (reference sequence). The CDR3 has 13 amino acids. The CDR3 loop reads CSASDKTGYGYTF. In DNA form, the CDR3 reads TGCAGTGCTTCCGACAAAACCGGGTATGGCTACACCTTC.

At least ten counts were recorded for this clonotype. The chain has TRBV6-6 and TRBJ2-5; 10 nucleotides agree with TRBD2. The CDR3 sequence is 17 residues long. V was clipped by 6 bases and J by 0 bases; unmatched bases: 10. From germline, CDR1 is MNHNY and CDR2 SVGAGI (reference sequence). The CDR3: CASRGSGRAADQETQYF. For the CDR3, the DNA is TGTGCCAGCAGGGGGAGCGGGAGGGCCGCAGACCAAGAGACCCAGTACTTC.

Notes on this clonotype: This CDR3 fails to terminate in the conserved phenylalanine or tryptophan, so it likely reflects a read error. Because the CDR3's place on the DNA is in doubt, the DNA is left out and the CDR3 is given as listed by TCRdb. The gene calls are TRBV25-1 and TRBJ1-2; the DNA was not used to check the table's D call, TRBD1. Both ends counted, the CDR3 spans 14 residues. The germline V gene has CDR1 MGHDK and CDR2 SYGVNS. This CDR3 reads CASFYICSAFGKLE.

The CDR3 protein is CATSASGANVLTF. In nucleotides, the CDR3 is TGTGCCACCAGTGCCTCGGGGGCCAACGTCCTGACTTTC. The chain employs TRBV24-1 and TRBJ2-6; unclear D gene. The V end lost 5 bases, the J end lost 4 bases, and 5 bases lay between the germline ends. This CDR3 spans 13 amino acids. Germline V gives CDR1 KGHDR, CDR2 SFDVKD.